The clone carrying this TCR beta chain was observed a handful of times. The data were obtained in a study of human T cells and chemical hapten exposure. Overall study: TCR yields per sample varied mostly from small pooled library volume differences.

The library put unique molecular identifiers onto individual cDNA molecules. In the original analysis: Samples had a median of approximately 89,000 TCRs, ranging roughly 20,000 to 750,000. TCRdb redid the calling of the RACE reads with MiXCR, one entry per CDR3 protein. TCRdb's processing, not the study's, gives the V and J calls here. Of about 70,000 distinct CDR3 sequences listed, roughly 11% are singletons. Germline V CDR1 and CDR2: LGHNA, YNFKEQ. The V end was cut by 2 bases, the J end by 6 bases, with 13 bases between. The CDR3 sequence is 15 residues long. Time point specified: pre-sensitization, week 0. As for treatment: therapeutic diphenylcyclopropenone sensitization with weekly scalp DPC. At every patch-test visit, blood was drawn before the patch test was applied.

V gene TRBV4-2 combines with J gene TRBJ1-4, with a tentative D call TRBD1 (5 bases). This material consisted of whole blood, taken in connection with sensitization to the hapten diphenylcyclopropenone (DPC). The receptor comes from a woman aged 45-59 years with alopecia areata. Some clones in this sample may be carry-over from other donors' samples. The CDR3 bases are TGTGCCAGCAGCCAACGGGGAGGGGTTTATGAAAAACTGTTTTTT. Amino acid sequence: CASSQRGGVYEKLFF.